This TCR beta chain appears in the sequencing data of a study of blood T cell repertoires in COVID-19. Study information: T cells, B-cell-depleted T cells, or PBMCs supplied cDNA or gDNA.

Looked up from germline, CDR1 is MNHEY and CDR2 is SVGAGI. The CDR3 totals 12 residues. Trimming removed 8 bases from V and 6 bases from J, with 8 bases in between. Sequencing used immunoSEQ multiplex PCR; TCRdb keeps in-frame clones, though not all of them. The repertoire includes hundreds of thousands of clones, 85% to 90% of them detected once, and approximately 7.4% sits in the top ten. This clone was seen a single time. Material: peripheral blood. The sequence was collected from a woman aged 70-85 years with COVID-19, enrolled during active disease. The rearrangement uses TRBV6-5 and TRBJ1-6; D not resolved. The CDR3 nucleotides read TGTGCCAGCCGGGTCGGTAATTCACCCCTCCACTTT. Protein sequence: CASRVGNSPLHF.